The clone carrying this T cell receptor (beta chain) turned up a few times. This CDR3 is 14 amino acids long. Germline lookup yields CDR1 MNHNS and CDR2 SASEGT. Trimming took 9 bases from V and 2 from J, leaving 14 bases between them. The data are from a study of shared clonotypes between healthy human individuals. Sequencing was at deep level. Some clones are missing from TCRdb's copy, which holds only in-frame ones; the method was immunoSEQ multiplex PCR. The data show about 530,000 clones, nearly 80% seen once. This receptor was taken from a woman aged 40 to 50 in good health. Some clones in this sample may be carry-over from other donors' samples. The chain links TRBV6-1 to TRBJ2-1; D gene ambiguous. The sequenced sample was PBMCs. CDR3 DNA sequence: TGTGCCAGTTACGGCGTCCCCCCCTACAATGAGCAGTTCTTC. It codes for CASYGVPPYNEQFF.